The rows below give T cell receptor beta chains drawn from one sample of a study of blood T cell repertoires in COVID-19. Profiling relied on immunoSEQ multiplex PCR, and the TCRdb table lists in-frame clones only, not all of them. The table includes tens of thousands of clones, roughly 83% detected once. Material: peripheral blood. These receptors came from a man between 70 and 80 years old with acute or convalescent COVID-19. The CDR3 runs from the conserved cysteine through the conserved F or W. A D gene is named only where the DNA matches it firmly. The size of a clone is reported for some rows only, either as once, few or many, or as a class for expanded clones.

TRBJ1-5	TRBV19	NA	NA	CASSILQGSSNQPQHF	TGTGCCAGTAGTATTTTACAGGGATCTAGCAATCAGCCCCAGCATTTT
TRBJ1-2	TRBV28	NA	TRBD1	CASSLTDRDGYTF	TGTGCCAGCAGTTTAACCGACAGGGACGGCTACACCTTC
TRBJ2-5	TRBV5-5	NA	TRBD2	CASSLYGAGGAPTAPETQYF	TGTGCCAGCAGCTTGTACGGAGCGGGAGGGGCCCCCACGGCCCCAGAGACCCAGTACTTC
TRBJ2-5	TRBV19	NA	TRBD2	CASSGTRNKETQYF	TGTGCCAGTAGTGGGACTAGGAATAAAGAGACCCAGTACTTC
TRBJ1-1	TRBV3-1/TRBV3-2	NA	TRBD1	CASSQGQGAPDTEAFF	TGTGCCAGCAGCCAGGGACAGGGGGCGCCTGATACTGAAGCTTTCTTT
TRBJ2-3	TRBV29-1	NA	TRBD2	CSVASRLAGPDTQYF	TGCAGCGTCGCCTCCCGACTAGCGGGACCAGATACGCAGTATTTT
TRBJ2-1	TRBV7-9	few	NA	CASSGDFYNEQFF	TGTGCCAGCAGCGGGGACTTCTACAATGAGCAGTTCTTC
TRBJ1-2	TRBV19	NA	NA	CASSIQVNYGYTF	TGTGCCAGTAGTATACAGGTCAACTATGGCTACACCTTC
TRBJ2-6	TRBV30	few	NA	CAWSVSSGANVLTF	TGTGCCTGGAGTGTCTCCTCTGGGGCCAACGTCCTGACTTTC
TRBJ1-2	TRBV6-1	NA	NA	CASSEVWQNYGYTF	TGTGCCAGCAGTGAAGTGTGGCAGAACTATGGCTACACCTTC
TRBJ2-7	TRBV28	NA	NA	CASSSRDSGPYEQYF	TGTGCCAGCAGTTCAAGGGACTCTGGCCCCTACGAGCAGTACTTC
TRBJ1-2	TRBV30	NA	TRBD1	CARPGQGEGGYTF	TGTGCCAGACCGGGACAGGGGGAGGGTGGCTACACCTTC
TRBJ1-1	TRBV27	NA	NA	CASSPWGENTEAFF	TGTGCCAGCAGTCCTTGGGGGGAGAACACTGAAGCTTTCTTT
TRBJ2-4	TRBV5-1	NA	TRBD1	CASRVGQGNNIQYF	TGCGCCAGCAGGGTTGGACAGGGAAACAACATTCAGTACTTC
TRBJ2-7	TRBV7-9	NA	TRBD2	CASSRFASGRTYEQYF	TGTGCCAGCAGCCGATTTGCTAGCGGGCGAACCTACGAGCAGTACTTC
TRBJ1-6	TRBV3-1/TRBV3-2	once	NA	CASSPAFGGKVSPLHF	TGTGCCAGCAGCCCAGCCTTCGGGGGAAAGGTTTCACCCCTCCACTTT
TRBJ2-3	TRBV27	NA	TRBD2	CASRPHGGADTQYF	TGTGCCAGCAGACCACATGGGGGGGCAGATACGCAGTATTTT
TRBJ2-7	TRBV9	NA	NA	CASSGSRSYEQYF	TGTGCCAGCAGCGGTAGTCGCTCCTACGAGCAGTACTTC
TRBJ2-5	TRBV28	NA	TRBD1	CASSLTGGSETQYF	TGTGCCAGCAGCCTGACAGGGGGCTCGGAGACCCAGTACTTC
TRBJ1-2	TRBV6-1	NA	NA	CASSEWALGANYGYTF	TGTGCCAGCAGTGAGTGGGCCCTGGGAGCTAACTATGGCTACACCTTC
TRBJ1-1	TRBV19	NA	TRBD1	CATDTGGVNTEAFF	TGTGCCACCGATACAGGGGGTGTGAACACTGAAGCTTTCTTT